Sequencing of this T cell receptor beta chain was carried out in a study of blood T cell repertoires in COVID-19. In germline, CDR1 is MNHEY, CDR2 SVGEGT. V lost 5 bases, J lost 10 bases, and 3 bases stayed unmatched. The CDR3 is 12 amino acids. In the original processing: Estimation of nucleated cell counts was performed using reference gene primer amplification. Clones were read by immunoSEQ multiplex PCR, and TCRdb kept only the in-frame ones, dropping some. D and trimming come from the DNA, and the V and J calls and clone size come from that table. Of 110,000 to 150,000 clones in the sample, more than 70% were seen once.

The chain carries TRBV6-2 or TRBV6-3 and TRBJ2-1; 9 bases agree with TRBD2. This clonotype was sampled from a woman aged 60-70 years with acute or convalescent COVID-19. The sequencing input was peripheral blood. DNA for the CDR3: TGTGCCAGCAGTGTTCTAGCGGGGGAGCAGTTCTTC. It is translated as CASSVLAGEQFF.